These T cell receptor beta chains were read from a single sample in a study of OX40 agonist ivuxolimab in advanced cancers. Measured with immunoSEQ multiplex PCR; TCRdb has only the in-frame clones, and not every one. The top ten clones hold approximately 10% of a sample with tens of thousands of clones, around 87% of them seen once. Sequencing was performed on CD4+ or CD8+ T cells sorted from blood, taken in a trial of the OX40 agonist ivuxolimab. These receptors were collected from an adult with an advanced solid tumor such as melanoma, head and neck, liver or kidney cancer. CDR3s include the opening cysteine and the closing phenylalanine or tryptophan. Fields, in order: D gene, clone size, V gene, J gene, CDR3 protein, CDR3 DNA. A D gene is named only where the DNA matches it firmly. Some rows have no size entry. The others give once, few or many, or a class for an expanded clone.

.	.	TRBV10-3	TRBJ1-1	CAISESQEVNTEAFF	TGTGCCATCAGTGAGTCGCAGGAGGTGAACACTGAAGCTTTCTTT
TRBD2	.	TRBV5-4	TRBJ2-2	CASSLAAAGGTGELFF	TGTGCCAGCAGCTTGGCCGCGGCGGGGGGCACCGGGGAGCTGTTTTTT
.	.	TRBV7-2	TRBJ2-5	CASSPNRGAEETQYF	TGTGCCAGCAGCCCCAATCGGGGGGCCGAAGAGACCCAGTACTTC
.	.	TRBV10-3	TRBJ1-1	CAISGAPQRQAFF	TGTGCCATCAGTGGGGCCCCACAGAGGCAAGCTTTCTTT
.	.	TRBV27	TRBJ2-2	CASSFEGRTGELFF	TGTGCCAGCAGTTTCGAGGGGAGGACCGGGGAGCTGTTTTTT
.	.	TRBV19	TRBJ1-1	CASTPGRRVYTEAFF	TGTGCCAGTACCCCCGGGAGGCGAGTGTACACTGAAGCTTTCTTT
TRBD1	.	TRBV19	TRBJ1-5	CASGETGFANQPQHF	TGTGCCAGTGGGGAGACAGGGTTTGCCAATCAGCCCCAGCATTTT
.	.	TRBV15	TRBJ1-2	CATSRDGTGAYGYTF	TGTGCCACCAGCAGAGATGGGACCGGTGCCTATGGCTACACCTTC
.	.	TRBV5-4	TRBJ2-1	CASSQPGDFNEQFF	TGTGCCAGCAGCCAGCCGGGGGACTTCAATGAGCAGTTCTTC
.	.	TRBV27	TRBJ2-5	CASSPREGETGGYF	TGTGCCAGCAGTCCTCGTGAGGGTGAAACCGGGGGGTACTTC
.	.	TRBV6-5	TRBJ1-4	CASMRTDSAEKLFF	TGTGCCAGCATGAGGACAGACTCCGCTGAAAAACTGTTTTTT
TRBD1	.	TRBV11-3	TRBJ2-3	CASSLRTGSADTQYF	TGTGCCAGCAGCTTAAGGACAGGGAGCGCAGATACGCAGTATTTT
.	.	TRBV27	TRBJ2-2	CASSLGRGNTGELFF	TGTGCCAGCAGTTTGGGGCGGGGGAACACCGGGGAGCTGTTTTTT
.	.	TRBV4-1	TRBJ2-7	CASSQVGPPGEQYF	TGCGCCAGCAGCCAAGTGGGACCACCTGGCGAGCAGTACTTC
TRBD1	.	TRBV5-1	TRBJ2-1	CASSVGQGVYNEQFF	TGCGCCAGCAGCGTTGGACAGGGGGTCTACAATGAGCAGTTCTTC
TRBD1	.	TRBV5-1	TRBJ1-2	CASSPGTAPRSNYGYTF	TGCGCCAGCAGCCCAGGGACAGCCCCCAGGTCCAACTATGGCTACACCTTC
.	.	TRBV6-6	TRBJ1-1	CASSVQQANTEAFF	TGTGCCAGCAGTGTCCAACAGGCGAACACTGAAGCTTTCTTT
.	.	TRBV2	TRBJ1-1	CASRATPSMNTEAFF	TGTGCCAGCAGAGCGACCCCCTCCATGAACACTGAAGCTTTCTTT
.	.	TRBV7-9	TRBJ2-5	CASSWGRTQETQYF	TGTGCCAGCAGCTGGGGACGGACCCAAGAGACCCAGTACTTC
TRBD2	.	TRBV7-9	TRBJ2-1	CASSQLTSGGSEQFF	TGTGCCAGCAGCCAGCTGACTAGCGGGGGGTCTGAGCAGTTCTTC
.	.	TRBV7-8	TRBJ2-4	CASSLPRLLTKNIQYF	TGTGCCAGCAGCTTACCTAGGCTGTTGACCAAAAACATTCAGTACTTC
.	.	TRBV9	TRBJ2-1	CASSVHVGNEQFF	TGTGCCAGCAGCGTACACGTGGGCAATGAGCAGTTCTTC
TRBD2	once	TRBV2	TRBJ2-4	CASSEAGGNNIQYF	TGTGCCAGCAGTGAGGCGGGGGGAAACAACATTCAGTACTTC
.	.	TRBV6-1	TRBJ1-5	CASSESAKNQPQHF	TGTGCCAGCAGTGAGTCAGCCAAAAATCAGCCCCAGCATTTT
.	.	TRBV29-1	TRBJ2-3	CSVSGTDTDTQYF	TGCAGCGTTTCCGGGACGGACACAGATACGCAGTATTTT
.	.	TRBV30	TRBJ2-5	CAWNTGQETQYF	TGTGCCTGGAACACAGGCCAAGAGACCCAGTACTTC